The clone carrying this T cell receptor beta chain occurred many times. Its antigen remains unknown. Patients had blood sampled at baseline and again on cycle 4 day 1 and cycle 7 day 1. This entry belongs to a study of OX40 agonist ivuxolimab in advanced cancers. General study results and limits: No determination was made of the antigen specificity of the expanded peripheral T cells. Nonresponders, in some cases, also had low normalized T-cell clonal expansion. At 0.1 to 3.0 mg/kg, CD4+ and CD8+ blood T cells expanded clonally by week 6.

Sequencing was performed with immunoSEQ multiplex PCR; in TCRdb, only in-frame clones are kept and a portion is missing. The table has 50,000 to 65,000 clones, more than 80% seen once. Germline V gene sequence: CDR1 WSHSY, CDR2 SAAADI. V was pared by 2 bases and J by 11 bases, with 13 bases between. This CDR3 has 14 amino acids. This TCR was recovered from an adult with an advanced solid tumor such as melanoma, head and neck, liver or kidney cancer. The sample consisted of CD4+ or CD8+ T cells sorted from blood, taken in a trial of the OX40 agonist ivuxolimab. The chain links TRBV10-2 to TRBJ1-6; possible D gene TRBD1, 5 bases. CDR3 amino acids: CASSETTQGTPLHF. The CDR3 coding sequence is TGCGCCAGCAGTGAGACCACGCAGGGAACACCCCTCCACTTT.